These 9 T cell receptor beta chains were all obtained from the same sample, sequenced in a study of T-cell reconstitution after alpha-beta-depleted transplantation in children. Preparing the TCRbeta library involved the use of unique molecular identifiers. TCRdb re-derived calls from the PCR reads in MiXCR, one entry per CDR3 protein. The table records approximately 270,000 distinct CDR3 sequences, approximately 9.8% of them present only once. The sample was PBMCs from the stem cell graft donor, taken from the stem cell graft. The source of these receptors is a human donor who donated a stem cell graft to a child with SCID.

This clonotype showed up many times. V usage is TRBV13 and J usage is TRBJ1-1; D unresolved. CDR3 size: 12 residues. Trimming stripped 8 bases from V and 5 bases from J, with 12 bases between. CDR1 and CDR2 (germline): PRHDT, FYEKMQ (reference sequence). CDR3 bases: TGTGCCAGCGGCCCGGGGTTAACTGAAGCTTTCTTT. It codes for CASGPGLTEAFF.

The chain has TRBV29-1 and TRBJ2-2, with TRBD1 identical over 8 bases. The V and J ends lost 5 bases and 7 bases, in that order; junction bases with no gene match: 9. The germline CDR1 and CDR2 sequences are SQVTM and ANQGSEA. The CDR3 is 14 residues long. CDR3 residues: CSVFPGQGHGELFF. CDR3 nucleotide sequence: TGCAGCGTTTTCCCTGGACAGGGCCACGGGGAGCTGTTTTTT.

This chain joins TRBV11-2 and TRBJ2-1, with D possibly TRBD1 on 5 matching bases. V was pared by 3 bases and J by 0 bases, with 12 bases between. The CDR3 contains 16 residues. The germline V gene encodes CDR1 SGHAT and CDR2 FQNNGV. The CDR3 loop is CASSFMQGNSYNEQFF. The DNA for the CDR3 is TGTGCCAGCAGCTTCATGCAGGGAAACTCCTACAATGAGCAGTTCTTC. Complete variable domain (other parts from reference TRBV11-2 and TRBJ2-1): EAGVAQSPRYKIIEKRQSVAFWCNPISGHATLYWYQQILGQGPKLLIQFQNNGVVDDSQLPKDRFSAERLKGVDSTLKIQPAKLEDSAVYLCASSFMQGNSYNEQFFGPGTRLTVL.

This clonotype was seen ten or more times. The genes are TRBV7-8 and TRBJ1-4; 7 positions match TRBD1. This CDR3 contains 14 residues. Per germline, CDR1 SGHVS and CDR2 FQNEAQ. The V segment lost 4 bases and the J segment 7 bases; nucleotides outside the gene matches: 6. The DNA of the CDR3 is TGTGCCAGCAGCTCGGACAGGCTAGGTGAAAAACTGTTTTTT. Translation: CASSSDRLGEKLFF. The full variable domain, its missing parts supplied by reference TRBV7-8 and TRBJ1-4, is GAGVSQSPRYKVAKRGQDVALRCDPISGHVSLFWYQQALGQGPEFLTYFQNEAQLDKSGLPSDRFFAERPEGSVSTLKIQRTQQEDSAVYLCASSSDRLGEKLFFGSGTQLSVL.

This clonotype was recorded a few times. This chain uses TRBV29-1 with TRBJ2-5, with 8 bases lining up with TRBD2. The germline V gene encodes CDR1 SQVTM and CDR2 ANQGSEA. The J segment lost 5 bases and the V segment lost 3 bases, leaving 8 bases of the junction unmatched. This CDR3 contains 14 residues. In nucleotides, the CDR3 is TGCAGCGTTGACCTCGGGGGGGCCTGGGAGACCCAGTACTTC. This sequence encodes CSVDLGGAWETQYF.

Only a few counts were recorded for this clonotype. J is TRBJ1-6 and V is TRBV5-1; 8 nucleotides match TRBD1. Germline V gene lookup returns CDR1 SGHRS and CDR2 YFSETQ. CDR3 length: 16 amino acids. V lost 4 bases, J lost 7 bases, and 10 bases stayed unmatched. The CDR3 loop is CASSRLDRGANSPLHF. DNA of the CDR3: TGCGCCAGCAGCCGTCTCGACAGGGGCGCCAATTCACCCCTCCACTTT.

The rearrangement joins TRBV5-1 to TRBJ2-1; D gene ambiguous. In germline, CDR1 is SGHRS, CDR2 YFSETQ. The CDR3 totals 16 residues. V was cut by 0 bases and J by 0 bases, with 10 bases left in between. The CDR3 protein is CASSLEGQRSYNEQFF. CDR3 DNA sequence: TGCGCCAGCAGCTTGGAGGGTCAGCGCTCCTACAATGAGCAGTTCTTC.

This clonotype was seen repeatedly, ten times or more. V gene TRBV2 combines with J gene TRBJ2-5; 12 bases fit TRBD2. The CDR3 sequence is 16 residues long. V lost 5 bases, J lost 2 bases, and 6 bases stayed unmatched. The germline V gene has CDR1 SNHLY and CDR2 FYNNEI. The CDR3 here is CASSPLAGGTQETQYF. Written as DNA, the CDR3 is TGTGCCAGCAGTCCACTAGCGGGGGGAACTCAAGAGACCCAGTACTTC.

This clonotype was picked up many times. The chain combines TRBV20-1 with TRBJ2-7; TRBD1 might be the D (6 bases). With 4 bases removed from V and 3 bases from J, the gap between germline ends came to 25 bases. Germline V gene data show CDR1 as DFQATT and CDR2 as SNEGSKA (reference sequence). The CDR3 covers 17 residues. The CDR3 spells CSAKDWAQTGVGYEQYF. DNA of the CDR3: TGCAGTGCTAAAGACTGGGCGCAGACAGGAGTCGGCTACGAGCAGTACTTC.